A selection of T cell receptor beta chains follows, all from one sample in a study of STAT5B mutations in CD4+ large granular lymphocyte leukemia. TCRdb's copy holds only in-frame clones and misses some; the assay was immunoSEQ multiplex PCR. Here the sample spans 30,000 to 35,000 clones, around 89% being singletons. The specimen sequenced was CD4+ T cells from blood buffy coats. These receptors were obtained from a human donor in good health. CDR3s include the opening cysteine and the closing phenylalanine or tryptophan. The order of the fields is V gene, clone size, D gene, J gene, CDR3 DNA, CDR3 protein. D genes are given only for firm matches. Clone size is stated in some rows and not others, as once, few, many or a class when expanded.

V: TRBV9
size: .
D: .
J: TRBJ2-1
DNA: TGTGCCAGCAGCGTGGACAGTCGGGTACACAATGAGCAGTTCTTC
CDR3: CASSVDSRVHNEQFF

V: TRBV7-9
size: .
D: .
J: TRBJ1-2
DNA: TGTGCCAGCAGCTGGAACTATGGCTACACCTTC
CDR3: CASSWNYGYTF

V: TRBV18
size: .
D: .
J: TRBJ1-2
DNA: TGTGCCAGCTCACGGGGCCCTGACTATGGCTACACCTTC
CDR3: CASSRGPDYGYTF

V: TRBV11-2
size: .
D: TRBD2
J: TRBJ2-1
DNA: TGTGCCAGCAGAGTAGGGACTAGCGGGAGGTTCAATGAGCAGTTCTTC
CDR3: CASRVGTSGRFNEQFF

V: TRBV5-4
size: .
D: .
J: TRBJ1-1
DNA: TGTGCCAGCCGGGCCAGGGAGAACACTGAAGCTTTCTTT
CDR3: CASRARENTEAFF

V: TRBV4-3
size: .
D: TRBD1
J: TRBJ1-2
DNA: TGCGCCAGCAGCCGACAGGGGGTCGGCTATGGCTACACCTTC
CDR3: CASSRQGVGYGYTF

V: TRBV5-1
size: .
D: .
J: TRBJ2-5
DNA: TGCGCCAGCAGCGTCCGGGGCCTTCAAGAGACCCAGTACTTC
CDR3: CASSVRGLQETQYF

V: TRBV28
size: .
D: .
J: TRBJ1-3
DNA: TGTGCCACCCAAGGGGGCTCTGGAAACACCATATATTTT
CDR3: CATQGGSGNTIYF

V: TRBV10-1
size: few
D: TRBD1
J: TRBJ1-1
DNA: TGCGCCAGCAGTGAGCTCGGACAGGGGGGAACTTTCTTT
CDR3: CASSELGQGGTFF

V: TRBV29-1
size: once
D: .
J: TRBJ2-2
DNA: TGCAGCGCCGCTGGCAGGGCTCCCGCGAACACCGGGGAGCTGTTTTTT
CDR3: CSAAGRAPANTGELFF

V: TRBV29-1
size: .
D: TRBD2
J: TRBJ2-1
DNA: TGCAGCGTTGAGGCTAGCGGGACCTACAATGAGCAGTTCTTC
CDR3: CSVEASGTYNEQFF

V: TRBV29-1
size: .
D: .
J: TRBJ2-7
DNA: TGCAGCGGTGGGTCTTACTACGAGCAGTACTTC
CDR3: CSGGSYYEQYF

V: TRBV2
size: .
D: .
J: TRBJ2-1
DNA: TGTGCCAGCACGGGACGCCGATCCTACAATGAGCAGTTCTTC
CDR3: CASTGRRSYNEQFF

V: TRBV18
size: .
D: .
J: TRBJ1-2
DNA: TGTGCCAGCTCACCACCGGGGGGGTTTAACTATGGCTACACCTTC
CDR3: CASSPPGGFNYGYTF

V: TRBV18
size: .
D: .
J: TRBJ1-5
DNA: TGTGCCAGCTCCATGGATAGCAATCAGCCCCAGCATTTT
CDR3: CASSMDSNQPQHF

V: TRBV28
size: .
D: TRBD1
J: TRBJ1-1
DNA: TGTGCCAGCAGTCCACTCCGGACAGGGGGGTCTAGCACTGAAGCTTTCTTT
CDR3: CASSPLRTGGSSTEAFF

V: TRBV7-2
size: .
D: .
J: TRBJ2-7
DNA: TGTGCCAGCAGGCGGGACGCCGGCTCCTACGAGCAGTACTTC
CDR3: CASRRDAGSYEQYF

V: TRBV5-4
size: .
D: TRBD1
J: TRBJ1-1
DNA: TGTGCCAGCATCCCAGGGGGTCGCACTGAAGCTTTCTTT
CDR3: CASIPGGRTEAFF

V: TRBV12-5
size: .
D: .
J: TRBJ2-7
DNA: TGTGCTAGTGGCCTCCAGGGGGTCTGGGGGGACGAGCAGTACTTC
CDR3: CASGLQGVWGDEQYF

V: TRBV10-1
size: once
D: TRBD2
J: TRBJ2-1
DNA: TGCGCCAGCAGTGTAGCGGGAGCACCTTACAATGAGCAGTTCTTC
CDR3: CASSVAGAPYNEQFF

V: TRBV7-2
size: .
D: .
J: TRBJ2-2
DNA: TGTGCCAGCAGCTTTCTGAGCACCGGGGAGCTGTTTTTT
CDR3: CASSFLSTGELFF

V: TRBV28
size: .
D: .
J: TRBJ1-2
DNA: TGTGCCAGCTACTCTAGGAGCTATGGCTACACCTTC
CDR3: CASYSRSYGYTF

V: TRBV7-8
size: few
D: .
J: TRBJ2-7
DNA: TGTGCCAGCAGCCCGCAATTTGTGGGAACTCGCGCGTCCTACGAGCAGTACTTC
CDR3: CASSPQFVGTRASYEQYF

V: TRBV28
size: .
D: .
J: TRBJ2-7
DNA: TGTGCCAGCAGCAAACCTAGGACTGAGCAGTACTTC
CDR3: CASSKPRTEQYF

V: TRBV6-5
size: .
D: .
J: TRBJ1-5
DNA: TGTGCCAGCAGCTCGGACGGTATTCAGCCCCAGCATTTT
CDR3: CASSSDGIQPQHF

V: TRBV15
size: .
D: .
J: TRBJ2-1
DNA: TGTGCCACCAGCAGGGAAAGGGACTCCAACAATGAGCAGTTCTTC
CDR3: CATSRERDSNNEQFF

V: TRBV7-6
size: .
D: TRBD1
J: TRBJ2-3
DNA: TGTGCCAGCAGCCGATTGACAGGGAATACGCAGTATTTT
CDR3: CASSRLTGNTQYF

V: TRBV7-2
size: .
D: TRBD1
J: TRBJ1-2
DNA: TGTGCCAGCAGCTTACCCCCCTCCGGGACAGGGGGGACTGGCTACACCTTC
CDR3: CASSLPPSGTGGTGYTF

V: TRBV7-2
size: .
D: TRBD1
J: TRBJ1-5
DNA: TGTGCCAGCAGCCCAACAGGGGTTCAGCCCCAGCATTTT
CDR3: CASSPTGVQPQHF

V: TRBV29-1
size: .
D: .
J: TRBJ1-5
DNA: TGCAGCGTTGCCTTAAATAGCAATCAGCCCCAGCATTTT
CDR3: CSVALNSNQPQHF

V: TRBV5-1
size: few
D: .
J: TRBJ2-2
DNA: TGCGCCAGCAGCCCTAGCCCCGGGGAGCTGTTTTTT
CDR3: CASSPSPGELFF

V: TRBV7-2
size: .
D: .
J: TRBJ1-2
DNA: TGTGCCAGCAGCCCCGAGGGGCTTAACTATGGCTACACCTTC
CDR3: CASSPEGLNYGYTF

V: TRBV18
size: .
D: TRBD1
J: TRBJ2-5
DNA: TGTGCCAGCTCAGGACAGGGGCAAGAGACCCAGTACTTC
CDR3: CASSGQGQETQYF

V: TRBV9
size: once
D: .
J: TRBJ2-3
DNA: TGTGCCAGCAGCGTAGCCTCGCGAGATACGCAGTATTTT
CDR3: CASSVASRDTQYF